This entry lists 9 T cell receptor beta chains sequenced from one sample in a study of cytomegalovirus exposure and HLA in healthy donors. Both 60 Vbeta primers and 13 Jbeta primers went into the PCR. Sequencing was performed with immunoSEQ multiplex PCR; in TCRdb, only in-frame clones are kept and a portion is missing. There are about 170,000 clones in the sample; roughly 80% occur only once, and about 2.4% lies in the top ten. Sequenced sample: PBMCs. Receptors originate from a male donor in good health and CMV-seronegative.

The chain joins TRBV7-2 to TRBJ2-7, with a possible D match to TRBD1 (6 bases). This CDR3 has 14 residues. The germline V gene has CDR1 SGHTA and CDR2 FQGNSA. V was shortened by 8 bases and J by 3 bases, with 17 bases between the two germline ends. This CDR3 is CASSRWQGNYEQYF. For the CDR3, the DNA is TGTGCCAGCTCCCGTTGGCAGGGGAACTACGAGCAGTACTTC.

The rearrangement joins TRBV28 to TRBJ2-6, with D unclear. The CDR3 consists of 15 residues. In germline, CDR1 is MDHEN, CDR2 SYDVKM. V gave up 4 bases and J gave up 0 bases, with 7 bases separating them. This CDR3 reads CASSSYTSGANVLTF. CDR3 in DNA: TGTGCCAGCAGTTCGTACACCTCTGGGGCCAACGTCCTGACTTTC.

This clone has a handful of counts. V usage is TRBV5-4 and J usage is TRBJ2-5; TRBD1 might be the D (9 bases). The better agreement between TRBJ2-7 and the DNA end casts doubt on the J call. The CDR3 loop spans 15 amino acids. Germline assignment: CDR1 SGHNT and CDR2 YYREEE (reference sequence). The chain's CDR3 is CASSPGGTGSYEQYF. The CDR3 nucleotides read TGTGCCAGCAGCCCGGGGGGGACAGGGTCCTACGAGCAGTACTTC.

This clone was counted only a few times. The chain uses TRBV13 and TRBJ2-7, with TRBD1 as a possible D gene (5 bases). This CDR3 contains 15 residues. The ends were cut back, 5 bases at V and 3 bases at J, with 17 bases in the middle. Germline CDR1 is PRHDT and CDR2 is FYEKMQ (reference sequence). CDR3 nucleotide sequence: TGTGCCAGCAGCCCGCAGGGCCCCTACCGCTACGAGCAGTACTTC. Protein product: CASSPQGPYRYEQYF.

Note on this clone: A read error may produce the germline difference seen at one junction end. The J gene is TRBJ2-2, the V gene TRBV7-9; possibly TRBD2 for D (5 bases). The CDR3 extends over 16 amino acids. Germline V gene lookup returns CDR1 SEHNR and CDR2 FQNEAQ (reference sequence). DNA for the CDR3: TGTTCCAGCAGCTTAACAACTAGGATAGGAACCGGGGAGCTGTTTTTT. It yields the protein CSSSLTTRIGTGELFF.

V is TRBV7-8 and J is TRBJ2-1, with 8 bases aligning to TRBD2. With 5 bases clipped from V and 10 bases from J, the junction kept 7 bases outside the gene matches. The CDR3 runs to 13 residues. Looked up from germline, CDR1 is SGHVS and CDR2 is FQNEAQ. CDR3 sequence reads: CASSVIAGTEQFF. The CDR3 DNA follows: TGTGCCAGCAGCGTTATAGCGGGGACCGAGCAGTTCTTC.

The chain uses TRBV6-1 and TRBJ1-1, with a tentative D call TRBD1 (5 bases). CDR3 length equals 12 residues. V was shortened by 10 bases and J by 6 bases, with 15 bases between the two germline ends. Germline lookup yields CDR1 MNHNS and CDR2 SASEGT. The CDR3, as DNA: TGTGCCACCTCCAGGGCGGACGCTGAAGCTTTCTTT. Amino acid sequence: CATSRADAEAFF.

The genes are TRBV6-5 and TRBJ2-7, with 8 bases that match TRBD2. CDR3 length: 15 amino acids. J was trimmed by 5 bases and V by 5 bases; bases with no gene match: 11. Germline V gives CDR1 MNHEY, CDR2 SVGAGI. CDR3 sequence reads: CASSVERERSHEQYF. CDR3 coding DNA: TGTGCCAGCAGTGTAGAGCGGGAGAGGTCCCACGAGCAGTACTTC.

The V and J genes are TRBV7-8 and TRBJ1-5; TRBD1 aligns across 8 bases. After removal of 5 bases from V and 6 bases from J, the junction contained 15 bases not matched to a gene. The CDR3 contains 17 residues. Germline CDR1 reads SGHVS; CDR2 reads FQNEAQ. Here the CDR3 reads CASSPRQGTTNLQPQHF. The CDR3 DNA is TGTGCCAGCAGCCCTCGACAGGGGACAACCAATCTTCAGCCCCAGCATTTT.